This paragraph covers one T cell receptor (beta chain) sequence. Relative to the germline gene, one junction end is altered; a read error may explain this. These data originate in a study of cytomegalovirus exposure and HLA in healthy donors. The CDR3 length is 15 residues. CDR1 and CDR2 (germline): SSHAT, FNYEAQ (reference sequence). Primers included in the PCR were 60 Vbeta and 13 Jbeta primers. Assay: immunoSEQ multiplex PCR; the TCRdb copy retains only in-frame clones and omits some. The sample lists about 200,000 clones, approximately 83% seen once, with more than 1.3% in the top ten. The sequencing sample was made of PBMCs. The TCR sequence derives from a girl under 18 in good health and CMV-seronegative. This chain uses TRBV7-7 with TRBJ2-5; TRBD2 matches 9 bases. CDR3 DNA sequence: TGTGCTAGCAGCTTAGATTGGGCTAGCGGGAAGACCCAGTACTTC. Protein sequence: CASSLDWASGKTQYF.